This entry is about one T cell receptor beta chain. Naive CD8 cells, CD45RO-negative and positively selected for CCR7, excluded terminally differentiated effector memory CD45RA+ cells. Using immunoSEQ multiplex PCR, the repertoire was profiled, and TCRdb retains in-frame clones only, with some absent. The sample comprises about 2.1 million clones, approximately 94% of which are singletons, and over 1.5% rests with the top ten. These data are taken from a study of shared clonotypes between healthy human individuals. The CDR3 consists of 14 residues. The V and J ends lost 0 bases and 5 bases respectively, with 11 bases between them. The germline V gene encodes CDR1 MNHEY and CDR2 SMNVEV (reference sequence).

The rearrangement joins TRBV27 to TRBJ2-7; weak D call: TRBD2 (6 bases). Sequenced material: naive CD8+ T cells from PBMCs. The clonotype originates from a man younger than 35 in good health. Some clones in this sample may be carry-over from other donors' samples. The CDR3 DNA reads as TGTGCCAGCAGTTTATCGGGGGGTTGGAACGAGCAGTACTTC. Translation: CASSLSGGWNEQYF.